The 16 T cell receptor beta chains below come from one sample, sequenced in a study of post-analysis software for immune sequencing data. Study-level points and caveats: The study found TRBV5-6, TRBV5-1 and TRBV20-1 among five TRBV segments more frequent in patients than controls.

The authors incorporated unique molecular identifiers into the TCR beta cDNA libraries. Using its own MiXCR run on the PCR reads, TCRdb lists one record per CDR3 protein. Among about 150,000 distinct CDR3 sequences listed, approximately 31% were seen once. These receptors have no known antigen. Sequenced input: blood. These receptors were obtained from a girl aged 10 to 17 with multiple sclerosis.

This clonotype was counted at least ten times. The chain couples TRBV12-3 or TRBV12-4 to TRBJ2-1, with 8 bases matching TRBD2. Trimming cost V 5 bases and J 8 bases; bases outside gene matches: 8. The CDR3 totals 14 residues. The CDR3 nucleotides read TGTGCCAGCAGTCACCCGGGACTAGATGATGAGCAGTTCTTC. As protein: CASSHPGLDDEQFF.

This clonotype appeared many times. This CDR3 is CASRSSGQSSYNEQFF. The CDR3, as DNA: TGTGCCAGCAGGAGCTCGGGGCAGTCCTCCTACAATGAGCAGTTCTTC. The chain employs TRBV6-5 and TRBJ2-1; tentatively, D is TRBD1 or TRBD2 (5 bases each). This CDR3 has 16 residues. Germline V gene sequence: CDR1 MNHEY, CDR2 SVGAGI. The V and J ends lost 6 bases and 0 bases respectively, with 15 bases between them.

The V and J genes are TRBV19 and TRBJ2-1, with unresolved D. This CDR3 has 16 amino acids. V dropped 10 bases and J dropped 8 bases, with 27 bases sitting between them. Germline lookup yields CDR1 LNHDA and CDR2 SQIVND (reference sequence). The CDR3 nucleotides are TGTGCCACCGCGACGACCTTGGGTCCGAAGAAGGATGAGCAGTTCTTC. Protein sequence: CATATTLGPKKDEQFF.

At least ten counts were recorded for this clonotype. The V call is TRBV7-9, the J call TRBJ2-7; 10 nucleotides align to TRBD1. V was pared by 5 bases and J by 4 bases, with 14 bases of the junction left unmatched. Per the germline V gene, CDR1 is SEHNR and CDR2 is FQNEAQ (reference sequence). The CDR3 contains 17 residues. The CDR3 spells CASSLPAGTGDSYEQYF. CDR3 nucleotide sequence: TGTGCCAGCAGCCTACCGGCCGGGACAGGGGATTCGTACGAGCAGTACTTC.

V and J are TRBV7-2 and TRBJ2-3, with D possibly being TRBD2 (6 bases). This CDR3 region has 15 residues. Between the trimmed V and J ends, which lost 8 bases and 0 bases, there was a span of 15 bases. Per the germline V gene, CDR1 is SGHTA and CDR2 is FQGNSA. CDR3 amino acids: CASRERVLSTDTQYF. For the CDR3, the DNA is TGTGCCAGCCGGGAGAGAGTCCTTAGCACAGATACGCAGTATTTT.

The chain employs TRBV7-8 and TRBJ1-2, with D unclear. Between the trimmed V and J ends, which lost 4 bases and 8 bases, there was a span of 14 bases. The CDR3 runs 13 residues. CDR1 SGHVS and CDR2 FQNEAQ come from the germline V gene. The CDR3 nucleotides read TGTGCCAGCAGCTCCACGGTGGGCGGGGGCTACACCTTC. It translates to CASSSTVGGGYTF.

There are many counts of this clonotype. This chain joins TRBV27 and TRBJ1-5; D not resolved. The length of the CDR3 is 11 residues. The V gene's germline CDR1 is MNHEY and CDR2 SMNVEV (reference sequence). V was trimmed by 5 bases and J by 4 bases, leaving 3 bases between them. The chain's CDR3 is CASSRNQPQHF. In DNA, the CDR3 is TGTGCCAGCAGTCGGAATCAGCCCCAGCATTTT.

The gene calls are TRBV7-2 and TRBJ2-1, with D possibly being TRBD2 (6 bases). The CDR3 covers 15 residues. V lost 5 bases and J lost 5, with 16 bases in between. Per the germline V gene, CDR1 is SGHTA and CDR2 is FQGNSA. DNA of the CDR3: TGTGCCAGCAGCCCCTGGGGGGAGTCGGACAATGAGCAGTTCTTC. Its protein product is CASSPWGESDNEQFF.

In DNA, the CDR3 is TGTGCCAGCAGCATTCGAGGGTTAAACACTGAAGCTTTCTTT. It yields the protein CASSIRGLNTEAFF. The chain joins TRBV11-2 to TRBJ1-1, with D hard to call. Germline V gene sequence: CDR1 SGHAT, CDR2 FQNNGV. This CDR3 contains 14 residues. V shed 5 bases and J shed 2 bases, with 12 bases lying between them.

The chain is built from TRBV14 and TRBJ1-1; tentative D call: TRBD1 (5 bases). Germline-derived CDR1 and CDR2 are SGHDN and FVKESK. Deletions cut 2 bases from V and 5 bases from J, with 9 bases between. CDR3 length: 13 amino acids. This CDR3 reads CASSQSRGTEAFF. The DNA for the CDR3 is TGTGCCAGCAGCCAATCTAGGGGAACTGAAGCTTTCTTT.

This clonotype has more than one count but fewer than ten. A much bigger clone sits one base away, suggesting this may be a read error. The chain has TRBV29-1 and TRBJ2-1, with D perhaps TRBD2 (6 bases). V lost 7 bases and J lost 12, with 10 bases in between. There are 9 residues in the CDR3. Germline CDR1 SQVTM, CDR2 ANQGSEA. The CDR3 loop is CSAEEGQFF. CDR3 nucleotides: TGCAGCGCTGAGGAGGGGCAGTTCTTC.

On this clonotype itself: This could be a read error, since a much larger clone is one nucleotide away. The rearrangement joins TRBV7-8 to TRBJ2-5; D is undetermined. This CDR3 comprises 17 residues. Germline CDR1 SGHVS, CDR2 FQNEAQ. V shed 1 base and J shed 11 bases, with 26 bases lying between them. The DNA for the CDR3 is TGTGCCAGCAGCTTAGGTAGGCTGCGGACCTCTCCGTATGAGCAGTACTTC. The encoded protein is CASSLGRLRTSPYEQYF. Complete variable domain (other parts from reference TRBV7-8 and TRBJ2-5): GAGVSQSPRYKVAKRGQDVALRCDPISGHVSLFWYQQALGQGPEFLTYFQNEAQLDKSGLPSDRFFAERPEGSVSTLKIQRTQQEDSAVYLCASSLGRLRTSPYEQYFGPGTRLLVL.

Note on this clonotype: At one boundary the junction diverges from the germline segment, which might be a read error. V is TRBV18 and J is TRBJ1-1; unclear D gene. Germline assignment: CDR1 KGHSH and CDR2 LQKENI. This CDR3 contains 16 residues. The CDR3 DNA reads as TGTGCCAGCTCACCACAGGATGAGAAGGGAACGGCTGAAGTTTTCTTT. This sequence encodes CASSPQDEKGTAEVFF.

This clonotype was recorded at least ten times. The V gene is TRBV5-1, the J gene TRBJ2-3; 8 nucleotides agree with TRBD2. The ends lost 2 bases at V and 4 bases at J; junction bases unmatched: 9. This CDR3 comprises 16 residues. Germline CDR1 and CDR2: SGHRS and YFSETQ. The CDR3 coding sequence is TGCGCCAGCAGCTTCGGCGCGGGACTAGGTGCAGATACGCAGTATTTT. Protein sequence: CASSFGAGLGADTQYF.

The CDR3 DNA is TGTGCCAGCAGCCAAGATTGGTCAGAGAGCCAAGAGACCCAGTACTTC. Translating gives CASSQDWSESQETQYF. The chain has TRBV3-1 and TRBJ2-4; no clear D. The J call may be in error: the DNA end matches TRBJ2-5 better. This CDR3 contains 16 residues. Germline values: CDR1 LGHDT, CDR2 YNNKEL (reference sequence).

The rearrangement links TRBV6-5 to TRBJ1-2; 8 nucleotides line up with TRBD1. Germline trimming cut 6 bases from V and 4 bases from J; bases unmatched to any gene: 13. This CDR3 is built from 16 residues. Germline CDR1 reads MNHEY; CDR2 reads SVGAGI. CDR3 DNA sequence: TGTGCCAGCAGCCTGGACAGGGATAGTCGCGGCTATGGCTACACCTTC. Translated: CASSLDRDSRGYGYTF.